One and the same sample provided the 28 T cell receptor beta chains below, sequenced in a study of T cell responses to AZD1222 COVID-19 vaccine. Some clones are missing from TCRdb's copy, which holds only in-frame ones; the method was immunoSEQ multiplex PCR. The sample consists of around 150,000 clones, roughly 94% of them appearing once. The input for sequencing was peripheral blood, taken on day 0 of AZD1222 vaccination. All receptors derive from an adult in good health.

The chain has TRBV5-4 and TRBJ1-4; 7 nucleotides line up with TRBD1. After removal of 3 bases from V and 10 bases from J, the junction contained 6 bases not matched to a gene. Per germline, CDR1 SGHNT and CDR2 YYREEE (reference sequence). The CDR3 runs to 13 residues. CDR3 sequence (DNA): TGTGCCAGCAGCTCCGACAGGGCCGGAAAACTGTTTTTT. Residues: CASSSDRAGKLFF.

The chain has TRBV11-2 and TRBJ1-1; no clear D gene. V was shortened by 1 base and J by 3 bases, with 6 bases between the two germline ends. This CDR3 spans 13 amino acids. The germline V gene encodes CDR1 SGHAT and CDR2 FQNNGV. CDR3 sequence: CASSLVRDTEAFF. CDR3 coding DNA: TGTGCCAGCAGCTTAGTTAGGGACACTGAAGCTTTCTTT.

The chain links TRBV18 to TRBJ2-4; D might be TRBD1 (6 bases). V was clipped by 4 bases and J by 3 bases, with 13 bases between them. The germline gives CDR1 KGHSH, CDR2 LQKENI. This CDR3 is 15 amino acids long. The chain's CDR3 is CASSREQGGKNIQYF. CDR3 in DNA: TGTGCCAGCTCACGCGAACAGGGTGGCAAAAACATTCAGTACTTC.

The chain carries TRBV28 and TRBJ1-2; TRBD1 matches 9 bases. CDR1 is MDHEN and CDR2 is SYDVKM in the germline V gene. V lost 6 bases to trimming and J lost 7 bases; unmatched junction nucleotides: 15. The CDR3 spans 16 residues. The CDR3 loop reads CASSSRGQGPPGGYTF. Here the CDR3 DNA reads TGTGCCAGCAGCTCCCGGGGACAGGGCCCTCCGGGTGGCTACACCTTC.

The chain employs TRBV18 and TRBJ2-7; D gene uncertain. Germline assignment: CDR1 KGHSH and CDR2 LQKENI. Between the trimmed V and J ends, which lost 5 bases and 0 bases, there was a span of 8 bases. The CDR3 extends over 13 amino acids. The CDR3 DNA sequence: TGTGCCAGCTCATTGGTTAGCTCCTACGAGCAGTACGTC. Translation: CASSLVSSYEQYV.

J is TRBJ2-7 and V is TRBV19, with a weak D call TRBD1 (5 bases). Germline CDR1 reads LNHDA; CDR2 reads SQIVND (reference sequence). Trimming took off 3 bases at V and 6 bases at J, with 9 bases between the two ends. The CDR3 has 12 amino acids. CDR3 region: CASSMGRVEQYV. The DNA of the CDR3 is TGTGCCAGTAGTATGGGCAGGGTCGAGCAGTACGTC.

This chain uses TRBV5-4 with TRBJ1-5, with unresolved D. The V gene lost 1 base and the J gene lost 4 bases, with 3 bases spanning the gap. Germline V gene data show CDR1 as SGHNT and CDR2 as YYREEE (reference sequence). The CDR3 loop spans 12 amino acids. For the CDR3, the DNA is TGTGCCAGCAGCTTGCCGAATCAGCCCCAGCATTTT. Protein product: CASSLPNQPQHF.

The genes are TRBV18 and TRBJ1-1; D unclear. This CDR3 comprises 15 residues. The germline V and J ends were trimmed by 6 bases and 0 bases, with 14 bases remaining between them. Germline V gene data show CDR1 as KGHSH and CDR2 as LQKENI. The CDR3 is CASSWLSPLNTEAFF. CDR3 coding DNA: TGTGCCAGCTCCTGGTTGAGTCCTCTGAACACTGAAGCTTTCTTT.

This clone has only one observation. J is TRBJ2-1 and V is TRBV6-2 or TRBV6-3; perhaps TRBD2 as D (5 bases). V was cut by 0 bases and J by 0 bases, with 9 bases left in between. The CDR3 sequence is 16 residues long. Germline V gene data show CDR1 as MNHEY and CDR2 as SVGEGT. The DNA of the CDR3 is TGTGCCAGCAGTTACTCGAGGGATAGCTCCTACAATGAGCAGTTCTTC. This encodes CASSYSRDSSYNEQFF.

This chain uses TRBV9 with TRBJ1-1; no definite D call. Germline values: CDR1 SGDLS, CDR2 YYNGEE. There are 13 residues in the CDR3. V was trimmed by 3 bases and J by 1 base, leaving 7 bases between them. CDR3 protein: CASSALGNTEAFF. The CDR3 nucleotides are TGTGCCAGCAGCGCTCTGGGGAACACTGAAGCTTTCTTT.

This CDR3 is CASSEQDRGLIYEQYV. In DNA, the CDR3 is TGTGCCAGCAGTGAGCAGGACAGGGGGCTTATCTACGAGCAGTACGTC. This sequence joins TRBV6-1 and TRBJ2-7; 11 bases are shared with TRBD1. After removal of 3 bases from V and 3 bases from J, the junction contained 7 bases not matched to a gene. The CDR3 loop spans 16 amino acids. Germline CDR1 reads MNHNS; CDR2 reads SASEGT.

V usage is TRBV7-9 and J usage is TRBJ1-3; 9 bases line up with TRBD1. Trimming took 1 base from V and 3 from J; bases not matched to a gene: 4. CDR3 length: 16 residues. In germline, CDR1 is SEHNR, CDR2 FQNEAQ (reference sequence). CDR3 coding DNA: TGTGCCAGCAGCTTAGTGGGGACAGGGATTGGAAACACCATATATTTT. The encoded protein is CASSLVGTGIGNTIYF.

V and J are TRBV5-6 and TRBJ1-2, with D perhaps TRBD1 (5 bases). Trimming stripped 0 bases from V and 4 bases from J, with 7 bases between. The CDR3 is 13 residues long. From germline, CDR1 is SGHDT and CDR2 YYEEEE. In DNA form, the CDR3 reads TGTGCCAGCAGCTTGGGGACAAGCTATGGCTACACCTTC. Its protein is CASSLGTSYGYTF.

The rearrangement uses TRBV10-3 and TRBJ1-6; 7 positions match TRBD1. Trimming cost V 5 bases and J 9 bases; bases outside gene matches: 4. From germline, CDR1 is ENHRY and CDR2 SYGVKD. CDR3 length: 13 residues. CDR3 sequence (DNA): TGTGCCATCAGTCAGGGGGACGGTTCACCCCTCCACTTT. Translating gives CAISQGDGSPLHF.

The chain joins TRBV4-2 to TRBJ2-2; 9 positions agree with TRBD2. CDR1 and CDR2 from the germline V gene are LGHNA and YNFKEQ. The CDR3 has 17 residues. Trimming at V came to 0 bases and at J to 1 base, leaving 3 bases not matched to a gene. The DNA for the CDR3 is TGTGCCAGCAGCCAAGATTTTAGCGGGAGGAACACCGGGGAGCTGTTTTTT. Translating it yields CASSQDFSGRNTGELFF.

This clone was recorded once. The chain couples TRBV9 to TRBJ2-2; D gene ambiguous. Germline V gives CDR1 SGDLS, CDR2 YYNGEE. This CDR3 spans 17 amino acids. The V and J ends lost 0 bases and 3 bases respectively, with 15 bases between them. DNA for the CDR3: TGTGCCAGCAGCGTAGGTGCGGAACAAATAGACACCGGGGAGCTGTTTTTT. Translation gives CASSVGAEQIDTGELFF.

The genes are TRBV7-9 and TRBJ1-5; D perhaps matches TRBD1 (5 bases). The germline V gene has CDR1 SEHNR and CDR2 FQNEAQ (reference sequence). The CDR3 has 15 amino acids. The V end lost 1 base, the J end lost 2 bases, and 9 bases lay between the germline ends. The CDR3 nucleotides read TGTGCCAGCAGCTTAGAGGGGCCGGGCAATCAGCCCCAGCATTTT. Its protein is CASSLEGPGNQPQHF.

This clone was detected once. The chain couples TRBV5-1 to TRBJ2-5; D gene unclear. Per germline, CDR1 SGHRS and CDR2 YFSETQ. The CDR3 consists of 13 residues. Trimming removed 2 bases at V and 5 bases at J, with 10 bases between. CDR3 sequence reads: CASSLGGGETQYF. The CDR3 nucleotides read TGCGCCAGCAGCTTAGGCGGTGGGGAGACCCAGTACTTC.

This chain uses TRBV19 with TRBJ1-3, with D hard to call. The V and J ends lost 7 bases and 2 bases respectively, with 6 bases between them. The length of the CDR3 is 12 residues. Germline V gene data show CDR1 as LNHDA and CDR2 as SQIVND (reference sequence). CDR3 in amino acids: CASTRAGNTIYF. CDR3 nucleotides: TGTGCCAGTACCCGGGCTGGAAACACCATATATTTT.

This chain uses TRBV7-9 with TRBJ1-1; D is ambiguous. V was pared by 5 bases and J by 0 bases, with 7 bases between. This CDR3 is 13 amino acids long. Germline assignment: CDR1 SEHNR and CDR2 FQNEAQ (reference sequence). CDR3 sequence: CASSVRVNTEAFF. The CDR3 coding sequence is TGTGCCAGCAGCGTTCGTGTGAACACTGAAGCTTTCTTT.

The chain combines TRBV3-1 (or the pseudogene TRBV3-2) with TRBJ1-4; D possibly corresponds to TRBD1 (5 bases). Germline loops: CDR1 LGHDT, CDR2 YNNKEL (reference sequence). The CDR3 runs 14 residues. Trimming removed 6 bases at V and 8 bases at J, with 16 bases between. CDR3 sequence: CASRSGGAGEKLFF. The CDR3 bases are TGTGCCAGCAGGTCCGGAGGGGCGGGGGAAAAACTGTTTTTT.

The J gene is TRBJ1-4, the V gene TRBV24-1; 10 positions match TRBD1. There are 19 residues in the CDR3. V lost 0 bases, J lost 2 bases, and 8 bases stayed unmatched. In germline, CDR1 is KGHDR, CDR2 SFDVKD. CDR3: CATSDLQPDRGATNEKLFF. CDR3 nucleotides: TGTGCCACCAGTGATTTGCAACCGGACAGGGGGGCGACTAATGAAAAACTGTTTTTT.

V and J are TRBV27 and TRBJ2-1; D unclear. The germline V gene encodes CDR1 MNHEY and CDR2 SMNVEV (reference sequence). The CDR3 length is 15 residues. The V end was cut by 5 bases, the J end by 6 bases, with 17 bases between. The CDR3 sequence: CASSPSGPSLNEQFF. CDR3 coding DNA: TGTGCCAGCAGTCCTTCCGGGCCTTCTCTCAATGAGCAGTTCTTC.

J is TRBJ1-1 and V is TRBV28; TRBD1 might be the D (6 bases). The CDR3 is 13 amino acids. Deletions cut 10 bases from V and 6 bases from J, with 18 bases between. Per the germline V gene, CDR1 is MDHEN and CDR2 is SYDVKM. The CDR3 DNA reads TGTGCCACCAACAGTTTGTCAGGGGCTGAAGCTTTCTTT. Protein: CATNSLSGAEAFF. The full variable domain, with the rest looked up from reference TRBV28 and TRBJ1-1, is DVKVTQSSRYLVKRTGEKVFLECVQDMDHENMFWYRQDPGLGLRLIYFSYDVKMKEKGDIPEGYSVSREKKERFSLILESASTNQTSMYLCATNSLSGAEAFFGQGTRLTVV.

V gene TRBV18 combines with J gene TRBJ1-1; D is unresolved. Germline V gene lookup returns CDR1 KGHSH and CDR2 LQKENI. Trimming pared 0 bases from V and 2 bases from J, leaving 10 bases between. The CDR3 length is 15 residues. The CDR3 region has the DNA TGTGCCAGCTCACCACCGCCAGCAGCCAACACTGAAGCTTTCTTT. Encoded protein: CASSPPPAANTEAFF.

The rearrangement uses TRBV7-9 and TRBJ2-5; 8 bases are shared with TRBD2. V lost 0 bases to trimming and J lost 5 bases; unmatched junction nucleotides: 5. Germline V gene sequence: CDR1 SEHNR, CDR2 FQNEAQ (reference sequence). CDR3 length: 15 amino acids. The CDR3 coding sequence is TGTGCCAGCAGCTTAGCCCGGGGGGGCGTGGAGACCCAGTACTTC. It encodes CASSLARGGVETQYF.

This chain uses TRBV4-3 with TRBJ1-5; D may be TRBD1 (6 bases). Trimming stripped 1 base from V and 1 base from J, with 17 bases between. This CDR3 is built from 18 residues. Per germline, CDR1 LGHNA and CDR2 YSLEER. CDR3 nucleotides: TGCGCCAGCAGCCAAGCTGCTAGGGGGGGGGAGAGCAATCAGCCCCAGCATTTT. Amino acids: CASSQAARGGESNQPQHF.

V and J are TRBV9 and TRBJ1-6; 9 positions agree with TRBD1. V lost 3 bases to trimming and J lost 8 bases; unmatched junction nucleotides: 9. From germline, CDR1 is SGDLS and CDR2 YYNGEE. The CDR3 has 16 residues. CDR3 nucleotide sequence: TGTGCCAGCAGCGCCATCCGGGACAGGGTCGATTCACCCCTCCACTTT. Amino acids: CASSAIRDRVDSPLHF. The full variable domain, completed using reference TRBV9 and TRBJ1-6, is DSGVTQTPKHLITATGQRVTLRCSPRSGDLSVYWYQQSLDQGLQFLIQYYNGEERAKGNILERFSAQQFPDLHSELNLSSLELGDSALYFCASSAIRDRVDSPLHFGNGTRLTVT.